This T cell receptor (beta chain) was identified in a study of Graves' ophthalmopathy and Graves' hyperthyroidism. Study-wide background: A follow-up of 18 months without ophthalmopathy meant that hyperthyroidism was stable. Points from the study as a whole: Blood samples also showed most expanded thyroid clonotypes exceeding 0.001 frequency. The model predicted ophthalmopathy progression with roughly 71% sensitivity and around 72% specificity.

For repertoire sequencing, the TCR beta CDR3 regions were amplified from RNA transcripts. A first-round RT-PCR used HTBI primers, followed by a second-round multiplex PCR. TCRdb itself ran the multiplex PCR reads through MiXCR, one entry per CDR3 protein. The sample consists of around 1,200,000 distinct CDR3 sequences, 35% to 40% of them appearing once. As regards this clonotype: The antigen is not known.

Eligible hyperthyroidism cases comprised new diagnoses of under 2 months' duration in individuals aged 18 to 65. The specimen was peripheral blood or thyroid tissue (not recorded which). The clonotype originates from an adult man with Graves' hyperthyroidism.

The CDR3 DNA follows: TGCAGCGTTGACACAGGGACAGGCCAATACGAGCAGTACTTC. The encoded protein is CSVDTGTGQYEQYF. The chain carries TRBV29-1 and TRBJ2-7; the match to TRBD1 covers 8 bases. The CDR3 spans 14 residues. Trimming cost V 3 bases and J 4 bases; bases outside gene matches: 8. Looked up from germline, CDR1 is SQVTM and CDR2 is ANQGSEA.